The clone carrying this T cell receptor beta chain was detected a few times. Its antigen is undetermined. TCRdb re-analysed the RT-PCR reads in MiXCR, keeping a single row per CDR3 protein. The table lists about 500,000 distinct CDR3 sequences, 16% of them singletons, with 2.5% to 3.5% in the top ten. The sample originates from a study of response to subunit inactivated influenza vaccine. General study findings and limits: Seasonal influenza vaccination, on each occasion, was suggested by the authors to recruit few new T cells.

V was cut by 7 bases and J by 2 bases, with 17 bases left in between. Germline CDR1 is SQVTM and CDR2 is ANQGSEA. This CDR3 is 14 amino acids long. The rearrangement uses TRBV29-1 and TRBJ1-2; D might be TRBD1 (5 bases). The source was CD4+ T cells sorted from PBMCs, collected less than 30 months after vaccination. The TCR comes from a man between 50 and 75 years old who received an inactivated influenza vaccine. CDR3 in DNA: TGCAGCGCAGTAGGGACGGCGACAAACTATGGCTACACCTTC. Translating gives CSAVGTATNYGYTF.